This T cell receptor beta chain was sequenced in a study of beta chain features in type 1 diabetes. Expressed TCRB transcripts were sequenced because the entire RNA isolate underwent reverse transcription. Generated by immunoSEQ multiplex PCR, the TCRdb table keeps only in-frame clones and is missing some. The sample gives some 150,000 clones, 11% of which show up once; approximately 2% is in the top ten. Averaging approximately 0.11 L, one heparinised blood draw was given by each donor. Germline trimming cut 10 bases from V and 1 base from J; bases unmatched to any gene: 5. Germline CDR1 reads MDHEN; CDR2 reads SYDVKM. The CDR3 contains 13 residues.

This TCR was sampled from a man aged 18 to 29 in good health. V is TRBV28 and J is TRBJ2-5; 8 bases agree with TRBD1. The sequencing input was central memory CD4+ T cells from blood. The CDR3 is CATSRGPQETQYF. DNA of the CDR3: TGTGCCACGTCCAGGGGGCCCCAAGAGACCCAGTACTTC.